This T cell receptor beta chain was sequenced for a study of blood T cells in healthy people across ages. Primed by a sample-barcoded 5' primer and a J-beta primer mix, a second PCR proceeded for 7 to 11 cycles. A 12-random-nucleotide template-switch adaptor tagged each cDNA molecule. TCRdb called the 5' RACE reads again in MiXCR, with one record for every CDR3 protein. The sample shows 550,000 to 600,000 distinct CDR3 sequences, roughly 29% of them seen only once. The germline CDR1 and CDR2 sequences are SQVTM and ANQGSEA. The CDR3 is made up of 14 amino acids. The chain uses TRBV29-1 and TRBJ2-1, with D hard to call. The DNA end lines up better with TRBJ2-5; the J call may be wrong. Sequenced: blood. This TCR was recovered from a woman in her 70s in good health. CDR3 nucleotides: TGCAGCGTTGGGTCCACAGTTTACCGAGAGACCCAGTACTTC. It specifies CSVGSTVYRETQYF.